The T cell receptor beta chain described here comes from a study of blood T cell repertoires in COVID-19. Study summary: COVID-19 samples from acute and convalescent phases originated in the United States, Italy and Spain.

This CDR3 contains 13 residues. Germline values: CDR1 KGHSH, CDR2 LQKENI. Between the trimmed V and J ends, which lost 0 bases and 5 bases, there was a span of 8 bases. In the study's own analysis: Reference gene primers were amplified, and this amplification served to estimate nucleated cell counts. Repertoires were generated with immunoSEQ multiplex PCR, while TCRdb's copy carries only in-frame clones and drops some. V, J and clone size were drawn from that table, and D and trimming were deduced from the DNA. The sample includes around 250,000 clones, around 78% of them seen just once. The TCR sequence derives from a man aged 60 to 75 who had recovered from COVID-19. The chain has TRBV18 and TRBJ2-7, with a tentative D call TRBD2 (5 bases). The source material was peripheral blood. CDR3 amino acids: CASSPPDGNEQYF. CDR3 DNA sequence: TGTGCCAGCTCACCACCGGACGGGAACGAGCAGTACTTC.